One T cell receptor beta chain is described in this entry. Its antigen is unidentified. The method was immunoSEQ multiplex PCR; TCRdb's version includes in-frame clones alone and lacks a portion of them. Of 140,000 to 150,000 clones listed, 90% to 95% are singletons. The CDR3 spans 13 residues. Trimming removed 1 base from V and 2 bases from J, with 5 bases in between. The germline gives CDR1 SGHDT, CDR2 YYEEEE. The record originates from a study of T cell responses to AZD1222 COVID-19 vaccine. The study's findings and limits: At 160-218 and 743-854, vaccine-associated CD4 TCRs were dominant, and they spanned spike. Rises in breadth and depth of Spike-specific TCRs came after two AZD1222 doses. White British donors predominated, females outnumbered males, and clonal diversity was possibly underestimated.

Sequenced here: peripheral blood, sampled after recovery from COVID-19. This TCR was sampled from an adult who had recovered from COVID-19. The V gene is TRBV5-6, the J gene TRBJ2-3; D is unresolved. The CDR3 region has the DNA TGTGCCAGCAGCTTGTACTACACAGATACGCAGTATTTT. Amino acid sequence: CASSLYYTDTQYF.